These T cell receptor beta chains were read from a single sample in a study of PD-1 blockade in classical Hodgkin lymphoma. Using immunoSEQ multiplex PCR, the repertoire was profiled, and TCRdb retains in-frame clones only, with some absent. This repertoire shows about 94,000 clones, about 92% found once; its top ten account for roughly 1.9%. The sample consisted of peripheral blood mononuclear cells (PBMCs), taken before the fourth cycle of nivolumab. The receptors shown here come from a human donor with classical Hodgkin lymphoma. CDR3s include the opening cysteine and the closing phenylalanine or tryptophan. D genes are given only for firm matches. Rows may omit the clone size; those that give it use once, few, many or a size class.

j_gene | v_gene | d_gene | abundance | CDR3aa | CDR3nt
TRBJ1-1 | TRBV13 | NA | NA | CASSFGIGTEASF | NA
TRBJ1-1 | TRBV2 | TRBD1 | NA | CASIGQGSEAFF | TGTGCCAGCATCGGACAGGGGTCTGAAGCTTTCTTT
TRBJ1-1 | TRBV7-9 | NA | few | CASFWLANTEAFF | TGTGCCAGCTTCTGGTTGGCCAACACTGAAGCTTTCTTT
TRBJ2-1 | TRBV30 | NA | NA | CAWVPGSPVYNEQFF | TGTGCCTGGGTACCGGGCTCACCCGTGTACAATGAGCAGTTCTTC
TRBJ2-7 | TRBV4-1 | NA | NA | CASSRDMVYEQYF | TGCGCCAGCAGCCGAGACATGGTCTACGAGCAGTACTTC
TRBJ2-5 | TRBV9 | NA | NA | CASSVEGTDGDF | TGTGCCAGCAGCGTGGAAGGGACCGACGGCGACTTC
TRBJ1-1 | TRBV19 | TRBD1 | NA | CASSIGQGAAEAFF | TGTGCCAGTAGTATCGGACAGGGGGCTGCTGAAGCTTTCTTT
TRBJ2-1 | TRBV30 | NA | NA | CAWSFGGNEQFF | TGTGCCTGGAGTTTTGGAGGTAATGAGCAGTTCTTC
TRBJ2-7 | TRBV4-1 | TRBD2 | NA | CASSQEGPSGVYEQYF | TGCGCCAGCAGCCAAGAAGGTCCTAGCGGCGTCTACGAGCAGTACTTC
TRBJ2-1 | TRBV9 | TRBD2 | NA | CASSVGWLVGSGSPGEQFF | TGTGCCAGCAGCGTAGGTTGGTTGGTTGGGAGCGGGAGTCCCGGTGAGCAGTTCTTC
TRBJ2-1 | TRBV7-6 | TRBD2 | NA | CAPGGAGGMNEQFF | TGTGCCCCCGGGGGGGCGGGAGGTATGAATGAGCAGTTCTTC
TRBJ2-3 | TRBV28 | TRBD2 | NA | CASSFLAGRDTQYF | TGTGCCAGCAGTTTCCTAGCGGGACGGGATACGCAGTATTTT
TRBJ2-2 | TRBV10-1 | NA | NA | CASSVGQLNTGELFF | TGCGCCAGCAGTGTTGGACAGCTGAACACCGGGGAGCTGTTTTTT
TRBJ2-5 | TRBV10-3 | NA | NA | CAISWDQQETQYF | TGTGCCATCAGTTGGGACCAGCAAGAGACCCAGTACTTC
TRBJ2-7 | TRBV6-1 | NA | NA | CASSMWTTYGQYF | TGTGCCAGCAGTATGTGGACTACCTACGGGCAGTACTTC
TRBJ2-7 | TRBV5-1 | TRBD2 | NA | CASRTSGSYEQYF | TGCGCCAGCAGGACTAGCGGATCCTACGAGCAGTACTTC
TRBJ2-1 | TRBV29-1 | TRBD1 | NA | CSARIGQGLDEQFF | TGCAGCGCCCGGATAGGACAGGGATTGGATGAGCAGTTCTTC
TRBJ2-5 | TRBV7-2 | NA | once | CASSFTPGQETQYF | TGTGCCAGCAGCTTTACCCCAGGCCAAGAGACCCAGTACTTC
TRBJ2-1 | TRBV11-2 | TRBD1 | NA | CASELGRTGFNEQFF | TGTGCCAGCGAACTAGGGAGGACAGGGTTCAATGAGCAGTTCTTC
TRBJ2-7 | TRBV2 | NA | NA | CASSERTVSYEQYF | TGTGCCAGCAGTGAGCGGACAGTTAGCTACGAGCAGTACTTC
TRBJ2-7 | TRBV5-1 | TRBD1 | NA | CASSWTRQGVGGEQYF | TGCGCCAGCAGCTGGACAAGACAGGGGGTGGGGGGCGAGCAGTACTTC
TRBJ2-7 | TRBV30 | NA | NA | CAWNRDAAYEQYF | TGTGCCTGGAACCGGGACGCAGCCTACGAGCAGTACTTC
TRBJ1-2 | TRBV2 | NA | NA | CASRGVGRYPSGYTF | TGTGCCAGCAGGGGAGTGGGCAGGTATCCCTCCGGCTACACCTTC
TRBJ1-1 | TRBV9 | NA | NA | CASSVVVSGATEAFF | TGTGCCAGCAGCGTAGTAGTCTCTGGGGCCACTGAAGCTTTCTTT
TRBJ1-2 | TRBV5-4 | TRBD1 | NA | CASSSPSRQGRGYTF | TGTGCCAGCAGCTCCCCTTCCAGACAGGGTCGAGGCTACACCTTC
TRBJ2-7 | TRBV27 | NA | NA | CASSLFGLEGEENEQYF | TGTGCCAGCAGTTTATTTGGGCTAGAGGGGGAAGAGAACGAGCAGTACTTC
TRBJ2-1 | TRBV10-3 | TRBD2 | NA | CAISESFASGGNEQFF | TGTGCCATCAGTGAGTCCTTTGCGTCGGGAGGCAATGAGCAGTTCTTC
TRBJ2-1 | TRBV28 | TRBD2 | NA | CASSFSFGTSGNEQFF | TGTGCCAGCAGTTTCAGCTTTGGGACTAGCGGCAATGAGCAGTTCTTC
TRBJ2-7 | TRBV28 | NA | few | CASTTTYEQYF | TGTGCCAGCACAACGACTTACGAGCAGTACTTC
TRBJ2-7 | TRBV7-9 | TRBD1 | NA | CASSLTPGQGFGSYEQYF | TGTGCCAGCAGCTTAACACCGGGACAGGGATTTGGGTCCTACGAGCAGTACTTC
TRBJ1-2 | TRBV19 | TRBD1 | NA | CASEGTGVNYGYTF | TGTGCCAGCGAGGGGACAGGGGTTAACTATGGCTACACCTTC
TRBJ2-3 | TRBV19 | TRBD2 | NA | CASSRGGDTQYF | TGTGCCAGTAGTCGGGGGGGAGATACGCAGTATTTT
TRBJ2-5 | TRBV27 | TRBD1 | NA | CASSATGTGGMETQYF | TGTGCCAGCAGTGCTACTGGGACAGGGGGTATGGAGACCCAGTACTTC
TRBJ1-4 | TRBV7-8 | TRBD1 | NA | CASATGAANNEKLFF | TGTGCCAGCGCCACAGGGGCAGCAAATAATGAAAAACTGTTTTTT
TRBJ1-2 | TRBV10-3 | NA | once | CAISEARQSNYGYTF | TGTGCCATCAGTGAGGCTCGACAGAGCAACTATGGCTACACCTTC
TRBJ2-5 | TRBV27 | TRBD2 | NA | CASSSLAGVYETQYF | TGTGCCAGCAGTTCATTAGCGGGGGTGTATGAGACCCAGTACTTC
TRBJ1-2 | TRBV6-5 | NA | NA | CASTRDNYGYTF | TGTGCCAGCACCAGAGACAACTATGGCTACACCTTC
TRBJ1-5 | TRBV10-1 | TRBD1 | few | CASSGQGHQPQHF | TGCGCCAGCAGCGGACAGGGGCATCAGCCCCAGCATTTT
TRBJ2-1 | TRBV13 | NA | NA | CASSLVGRGYNEQFF | TGTGCCAGCAGCTTAGTCGGGAGAGGGTACAATGAGCAGTTCTTC
TRBJ2-1 | TRBV14 | NA | NA | CASSPDNLRSYNEQFF | TGTGCCAGCAGTCCCGACAATCTTCGTTCCTACAATGAGCAGTTCTTC
TRBJ1-2 | TRBV7-9 | NA | NA | CASSLEQGNGYTF | TGTGCCAGCAGCTTAGAGCAGGGCAATGGCTACACCTTC
TRBJ2-7 | TRBV6-6 | NA | NA | CASSLKGYEQYF | TGTGCCAGCAGTTTGAAGGGCTACGAGCAGTACTTC